This is a list of T cell receptor beta chains from one sample in a study of identical twins. One entry per CDR3 protein results from TCRdb running MiXCR on the 5' RACE reads. Here the sample spans more than 600,000 distinct CDR3 sequences, 15% to 20% being singletons. These records were also assigned to another study, of T cells expressing NK-cell markers.

What was sequenced was PBMCs. The receptors stem from a woman younger than 35 in good health. Both conserved end residues are part of each CDR3. D genes are given only for firm matches. For some rows the clone size is stated as once, few or many, or as a class when expanded; others skip it.

>TRBV19|.|TRBJ2-3|.
CASTWRAEDTQYF
TGTGCCAGTACTTGGAGGGCGGAAGATACGCAGTATTTT
>TRBV5-1|few|TRBJ2-5|TRBD1
CASSYGQGEQETQYF
TGCGCCAGCAGCTACGGACAGGGCGAGCAGGAGACCCAGTACTTC
>TRBV6-2/TRBV6-3|few|TRBJ2-1|.
CASTWAGPRRVQFF
TGTGCCAGCACCTGGGCTGGGCCCCGCCGCGTCCAGTTCTTC
>TRBV5-5|.|TRBJ2-7|TRBD2
CASSTGTSRYEQYF
TGTGCCAGCAGCACCGGGACTAGCAGATACGAGCAGTACTTC
>TRBV6-1|.|TRBJ1-5|.
CASQGGAGQPQHF
TGTGCCAGTCAGGGTGGGGCGGGTCAGCCCCAGCATTTT
>TRBV20-1|.|TRBJ2-1|.
CSASAEYNEQFF
TGCAGTGCTAGTGCGGAGTACAATGAGCAGTTCTTC
>TRBV20-1|.|TRBJ2-7|TRBD2
CSARESGRTGEQYF
TGCAGTGCTAGAGAAAGCGGGAGGACGGGCGAGCAGTACTTC
>TRBV12-3/TRBV12-4|.|TRBJ1-5|.
CASRPQGSNQPQHF
TGTGCCAGCAGGCCCCAGGGTAGCAATCAGCCCCAGCATTTT
>TRBV5-6|.|TRBJ2-2|.
CASSFLGAGELFF
TGTGCCAGCAGCTTTCTTGGCGCCGGGGAGCTGTTTTTT
>TRBV7-2|.|TRBJ2-7|.
CASRGGQHSSYEQYF
TGTGCCAGCAGAGGAGGTCAACACAGCTCCTACGAGCAGTACTTC
>TRBV6-4|few|TRBJ2-3|.
CASSARSGADTQYF
TGTGCCAGCAGTGCGCGTTCGGGGGCAGATACGCAGTATTTT
>TRBV5-1|.|TRBJ2-7|TRBD1
CASSPLPGQGYEQYF
TGCGCCAGCAGCCCCCTTCCGGGACAGGGATACGAGCAGTACTTC
>TRBV27|.|TRBJ2-1|TRBD2
CASSRTGGRLLNEQFF
TGTGCCAGCAGTAGGACGGGGGGGCGGCTCCTGAATGAGCAGTTCTTC
>TRBV2|.|TRBJ1-2|.
CASTGPTNQGYTF
TGTGCCAGCACAGGACCGACCAATCAGGGCTACACCTTC
>TRBV2|.|TRBJ2-1|.
CASGVDNEQFF
TGTGCCAGTGGAGTCGACAATGAGCAGTTCTTC
>TRBV12-3/TRBV12-4|.|TRBJ1-5|.
CASSPTTGGSNQPQHF
TGTGCCAGCAGTCCTACGACAGGCGGAAGCAATCAGCCCCAGCATTTT
>TRBV6-2/TRBV6-3|.|TRBJ2-1|.
CASNNGGEQFF
TGTGCCAGCAACAACGGGGGTGAGCAGTTCTTC
>TRBV24-1|few|TRBJ2-1|.
CATSDKGRAINEQFF
TGTGCCACCAGTGATAAGGGCAGGGCCATCAATGAGCAGTTCTTC
>TRBV7-9|.|TRBJ2-4|.
CASSAHLIAKNIQYF
TGTGCCAGCAGCGCACATCTTATAGCCAAAAACATTCAGTACTTC
>TRBV3-1|.|TRBJ1-1|.
CASSRAGLGAFF
TGTGCCAGCAGCCGGGCAGGGTTGGGAGCTTTCTTT
>TRBV12-3/TRBV12-4|few|TRBJ2-7|TRBD2
CASSSRTSGGEDEQYF
TGTGCCAGCAGTTCCCGGACTAGCGGGGGGGAAGACGAGCAGTACTTC
>TRBV4-3|few|TRBJ2-1|.
CASSQRSARVTLGHNEQFF
TGCGCCAGCAGCCAAAGGTCGGCGAGGGTCACCCTCGGGCACAATGAGCAGTTCTTC
>TRBV6-1|few|TRBJ2-2|TRBD2
CASSRLARTGELFF
TGTGCCAGCAGTCGACTAGCGAGGACCGGGGAGCTGTTTTTT
>TRBV20-1|few|TRBJ2-3|.
CSASRGRKLTDTQYF
TGCAGTGCTAGTAGGGGACGGAAGCTCACAGATACGCAGTATTTT
>TRBV18|.|TRBJ2-7|TRBD2
CASKTSGVSYEQYF
TGTGCCAGCAAGACTAGCGGGGTCTCCTACGAGCAGTACTTC
>TRBV20-1|few|TRBJ2-1|.
CSATTGRGYNEQFF
TGCAGTGCTACTACAGGGAGGGGTTACAATGAGCAGTTCTTC
>TRBV20-1|.|TRBJ2-3|.
CSARVPGDTQYF
TGCAGTGCTAGAGTGCCCGGAGATACGCAGTATTTT
>TRBV20-1|few|TRBJ2-7|TRBD2
CSASDPGLAHEQYF
TGCAGTGCATCAGATCCGGGACTAGCCCACGAGCAGTACTTC
>TRBV29-1|few|TRBJ2-5|TRBD1
CSVRTGWETQYF
TGCAGCGTGCGGACAGGGTGGGAGACCCAGTACTTC
>TRBV7-2|few|TRBJ2-1|.
CASGRQEQFF
TGTGCCAGCGGGCGGCAAGAGCAGTTCTTC
>TRBV20-1|.|TRBJ2-1|.
CSASKGGRWNEQFF
TGCAGTGCTAGCAAGGGGGGGCGTTGGAATGAGCAGTTCTTC
>TRBV12-3/TRBV12-4|.|TRBJ1-5|.
CASSLTGHGRGQPQHF
TGTGCCAGCAGTTTGACAGGACATGGACGAGGCCAGCCCCAGCATTTT
>TRBV20-1|once|TRBJ2-5|.
CSATLRREQETQYF
TGCAGTGCAACCCTGAGGCGCGAACAAGAGACCCAGTACTTC
>TRBV6-6|few|TRBJ2-1|.
CASTLIGGNEQFF
TGTGCCAGCACCCTGATCGGGGGCAATGAGCAGTTCTTC
>TRBV12-3/TRBV12-4|.|TRBJ2-3|.
CASKREAATDTQYF
TGTGCCAGCAAGAGGGAGGCGGCCACAGATACGCAGTATTTT
>TRBV7-6|few|TRBJ2-7|TRBD2
CASGTGTSYEQYF
TGTGCCAGCGGGACGGGGACTAGCTACGAGCAGTACTTC
>TRBV7-2|once|TRBJ2-1|.
CASSVGSGPSYNEQFF
TGTGCCAGCAGCGTGGGTAGCGGCCCCTCCTACAATGAGCAGTTCTTC
>TRBV3-1|few|TRBJ2-7|.
CASSQDVSPGYSYEQYF
TGTGCCAGCAGCCAAGATGTTTCTCCGGGGTACTCCTACGAGCAGTACTTC
>TRBV20-1|few|TRBJ2-7|.
CSASPGTGLREQYF
TGCAGTGCTAGTCCCGGGACGGGGCTTAGGGAGCAGTACTTC
>TRBV7-8|.|TRBJ1-6|TRBD1
CASSLGRRGPTPLHF
TGTGCCAGCAGCTTAGGTCGAAGGGGGCCGACACCCCTCCACTTT
>TRBV30|.|TRBJ2-2|.
CAWSGLGTGELFF
TGTGCCTGGAGTGGGCTTGGCACCGGGGAGCTGTTTTTT
>TRBV5-5|.|TRBJ2-1|TRBD1
CASRPGQGGGEQFF
TGTGCCAGCAGACCTGGACAGGGGGGGGGTGAGCAGTTCTTC
>TRBV12-3/TRBV12-4|.|TRBJ2-3|TRBD2
CASRKGLAGNRTDTQYF
TGTGCCAGCAGGAAGGGACTAGCGGGGAATCGCACAGATACGCAGTATTTT
>TRBV7-9|many|TRBJ2-2|.
CASSPQVTGELFF
TGTGCCAGCAGCCCACAAGTCACCGGGGAGCTGTTTTTT
>TRBV27|.|TRBJ2-1|TRBD2
CASSSTRLAGGPSFNEQFF
TGTGCCAGCAGTTCCACACGACTAGCGGGGGGGCCGAGTTTCAATGAGCAGTTCTTC
>TRBV12-3/TRBV12-4|.|TRBJ1-5|.
CASRVGLLNMQPQHF
TGTGCCAGCAGAGTGGGGCTACTTAATATGCAGCCCCAGCATTTT
>TRBV4-2|few|TRBJ2-3|TRBD2
CASSQVAGGPTDTQYF
TGTGCCAGCAGCCAAGTCGCGGGGGGGCCCACAGATACGCAGTATTTT
>TRBV16|.|TRBJ2-7|.
CASGPGTRSSSSEQYF
TGTGCCAGCGGTCCCGGGACAAGGTCCTCGTCGTCCGAGCAGTACTTC
>TRBV12-3/TRBV12-4|.|TRBJ2-1|.
CASGPWNNEQFF
TGTGCCAGCGGCCCTTGGAACAATGAGCAGTTCTTC
>TRBV6-5|.|TRBJ2-2|.
CASSLEQGPTGELFF
TGTGCCAGCAGTTTGGAACAGGGTCCCACCGGGGAGCTGTTTTTT
>TRBV7-7|.|TRBJ2-3|.
CASSRQLLTDTQYF
TGTGCCAGCAGCCGTCAATTACTCACAGATACGCAGTATTTT